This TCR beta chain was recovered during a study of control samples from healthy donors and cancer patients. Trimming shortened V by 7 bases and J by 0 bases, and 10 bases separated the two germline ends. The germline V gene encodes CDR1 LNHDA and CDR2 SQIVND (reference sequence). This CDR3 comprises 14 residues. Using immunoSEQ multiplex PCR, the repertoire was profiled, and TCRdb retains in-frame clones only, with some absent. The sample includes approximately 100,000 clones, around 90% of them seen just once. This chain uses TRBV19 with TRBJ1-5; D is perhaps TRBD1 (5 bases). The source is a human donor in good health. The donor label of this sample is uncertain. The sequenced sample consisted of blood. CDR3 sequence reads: CASKHDSSNQPQHF. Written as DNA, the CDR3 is TGTGCCAGTAAACACGACAGTAGCAATCAGCCCCAGCATTTT. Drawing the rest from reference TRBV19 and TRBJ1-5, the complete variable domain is DGGITQSPKYLFRKEGQNVTLSCEQNLNHDAMYWYRQDPGQGLRLIYYSQIVNDFQKGDIAEGYSVSREKKESFPLTVTSAQKNPTAFYLCASKHDSSNQPQHFGDGTRLSIL.